This is a list of T cell receptor beta chains from one sample in a study of CXCR3-negative and CXCR3-positive naive CD8 T cells. TCRdb reprocessed the 5' RACE reads and stores each CDR3 protein as one record, lacking DNA. The repertoire table contains around 66,000 distinct CDR3 sequences. Input material: naive CXCR3+ CD8+ T cells from blood. These receptors were taken from a human donor in good health. Some clones in this sample may be carry-over from other donors' samples. The CDR3 runs from the conserved cysteine through the conserved F or W.

V	J	CDR3
TRBV7-9	TRBJ2-1	CASSLFSSGSPDEQFF
TRBV15	TRBJ2-7	CATSRVGASGYYEQYF
TRBV7-2	TRBJ2-7	CASSLVPGNSYEQYF
TRBV27	TRBJ2-7	CASSPNRYHEQYF
TRBV5-4	TRBJ2-1	CASSFGTHNEQFF
TRBV20-1	TRBJ1-1	CSARPTGVDTEAFF
TRBV29-1	TRBJ2-1	CSVGAGGRDNEQFF
TRBV5-1	TRBJ1-6	CASSGTGGSPLHF
TRBV3-1	TRBJ2-7	CASSPFGGVYEQYF
TRBV7-9	TRBJ2-1	CASSLGTTGGEQFF
TRBV5-1	TRBJ2-1	CASSALNNRADEQFF
TRBV28	TRBJ1-1	CASSLRQGNTEAFF
TRBV4-1	TRBJ1-1	CASSQDGGDFEAFF
TRBV14	TRBJ2-3	CASSQRTGGTTDTQYF
TRBV19	TRBJ2-7	CASSAPSLDRTSYEQYF
TRBV29-1	TRBJ2-2	CSVEGPTGELFF
TRBV15	TRBJ2-7	CATSLAGASYEQYF
TRBV7-9	TRBJ2-2	CASNPGQINTGELFF
TRBV19	TRBJ2-1	CASSMASGGYEQFF
TRBV12-3/TRBV12-4	TRBJ1-1	CASSQIFGTEAFF
TRBV29-1	TRBJ1-3	CSVVPISGNTIYF
TRBV29-1	TRBJ1-1	CSVPDRGRTEAFF
TRBV7-9	TRBJ2-1	CASSLVVQASSYNEQFF
TRBV28	TRBJ2-5	CASSPGGGYLETQYF
TRBV11-1	TRBJ2-2	CASSSTRDSSPGELFF
TRBV28	TRBJ1-1	CASSERGARTEAFF
TRBV20-1	TRBJ2-1	CSAPRGGDYNEQFF
TRBV7-9	TRBJ2-1	CASSLSYSGGLAGGPVSRSEQFF